Shown below are 16 T cell receptor beta chains from a single sample sequenced in a study of shared clonotypes between healthy human individuals. Data came from immunoSEQ multiplex PCR; TCRdb stores just in-frame clones and leaves some out. The table lists some 2 million clones, approximately 94% of them singletons. CD45RO-negative, CCR7-positively selected cells formed the naive CD8 fraction, excluding terminally differentiated effector memory CD45RA+ cells. Sequencing used naive CD8+ T cells sorted from blood. The source of these receptors is a young man in good health.

The chain carries TRBV19 and TRBJ2-7, with D perhaps TRBD2 (6 bases). The CDR3 runs 14 residues. CDR1 and CDR2 (germline): LNHDA, SQIVND (reference sequence). Trimming shortened V by 5 bases and J by 0 bases, and 11 bases separated the two germline ends. In nucleotides, the CDR3 is TGTGCCAGTAGTGTTAGCGGAGGCTCCTACGAGCAGTACTTC. The encoded protein is CASSVSGGSYEQYF.

The V gene is TRBV4-1, the J gene TRBJ2-3; TRBD2 might be the D (5 bases). Germline loops: CDR1 MGHRA, CDR2 YSYEKL. The ends were cut back, 4 bases at V and 5 bases at J, with 7 bases in the middle. This CDR3 is built from 12 residues. The CDR3 loop reads CASSREGDTQYF. DNA of the CDR3: TGCGCCAGCAGCCGTGAGGGAGATACGCAGTATTTT.

The chain uses TRBV7-9 and TRBJ1-1; D uncertain. The germline V and J ends were trimmed by 5 bases and 1 base, with 14 bases remaining between them. Germline V CDR1 and CDR2: SEHNR, FQNEAQ (reference sequence). CDR3 size: 15 residues. CDR3 residues: CASSPRGAGNTEAFF. For the CDR3, the DNA is TGTGCCAGCAGCCCCAGAGGTGCGGGGAACACTGAAGCTTTCTTT. Full variable domain (rest looked up from reference TRBV7-9 and TRBJ1-1): DTGVSQNPRHKITKRGQNVTFRCDPISEHNRLYWYRQTLGQGPEFLTYFQNEAQLEKSRLLSDRFSAERPKGSFSTLEIQRTEQGDSAMYLCASSPRGAGNTEAFFGQGTRLTVV.

This chain links TRBV19 with TRBJ1-2; possibly TRBD1 for D (6 bases). Trimming shortened V by 6 bases and J by 4 bases, and 21 bases separated the two germline ends. Germline loops: CDR1 LNHDA, CDR2 SQIVND (reference sequence). This CDR3 is built from 16 residues. This chain's CDR3 is CASSLNSGAFSYGYTF. CDR3 bases: TGTGCCAGTAGCTTAAACTCGGGGGCCTTCTCCTATGGCTACACCTTC.

Comment on this clone: The sample has other DNA sequences that encode this CDR3 too. The chain couples TRBV28 to TRBJ2-7, with D unresolved. This CDR3 has 13 amino acids. Looked up from germline, CDR1 is MDHEN and CDR2 is SYDVKM. Trimming took off 2 bases at V and 3 bases at J, with 8 bases between the two ends. In DNA, the CDR3 is TGTGCCAGCAGTTTAGGGCAAAACTACGAGCAGTACTTC. Translating it yields CASSLGQNYEQYF.

This chain links TRBV15 with TRBJ2-7; weak D call: TRBD1 (6 bases). Trimming removed 5 bases from V and 3 bases from J, with 14 bases in between. The CDR3 extends over 14 amino acids. From germline, CDR1 is LNHNV and CDR2 YYDKDF (reference sequence). CDR3 sequence: CATSQQGNLYEQYF. The CDR3 DNA reads TGTGCCACCAGCCAACAGGGAAACCTCTACGAGCAGTACTTC.

The rearrangement links TRBV27 to TRBJ1-2, with unresolved D. Germline V lookup: CDR1 MNHEY, CDR2 SMNVEV (reference sequence). This CDR3 region has 15 residues. Trimming shortened V by 3 bases and J by 0 bases, and 11 bases separated the two germline ends. The CDR3 DNA reads as TGTGCCAGCAGTTTCCGAGACGGAGCTAACTATGGCTACACCTTC. Encoded protein: CASSFRDGANYGYTF.

The CDR3 sequence is CASSVGSGTGGSITEAFF. Here the CDR3 DNA reads TGTGCCAGCAGCGTAGGTTCCGGGACAGGGGGATCGATCACTGAAGCTTTCTTT. The rearrangement joins TRBV9 to TRBJ1-1; 11 positions agree with TRBD1. Germline lookup yields CDR1 SGDLS and CDR2 YYNGEE. CDR3 length equals 18 residues. The ends lost 0 bases at V and 4 bases at J; junction bases unmatched: 11.

In its sample, this clone was seen a few times. The chain couples TRBV7-6 to TRBJ2-1; D call uncertain. The CDR3 has 14 residues. The germline V gene has CDR1 SGHVS and CDR2 FNYEAQ. V lost 5 bases and J 4 bases, leaving 12 bases between the germline ends. CDR3 DNA: TGTGCCAGCAGCCCCTCCGGAGCGTACAATGAGCAGTTCTTC. Protein sequence: CASSPSGAYNEQFF.

The chain carries TRBV6-5 and TRBJ1-2, with TRBD1 identical over 7 bases. Trimming removed 5 bases from V and 4 bases from J; junction bases left unmatched: 10. The CDR3 spans 15 residues. In germline, CDR1 is MNHEY, CDR2 SVGAGI. The DNA for the CDR3 is TGTGCCAGCAGTGGCCCGACAGGGAAAGGCTATGGCTACACCTTC. Protein sequence: CASSGPTGKGYGYTF.

J is TRBJ2-2 and V is TRBV7-9, with D possibly being TRBD2 (6 bases). The CDR3 covers 17 residues. CDR1 SEHNR and CDR2 FQNEAQ come from the germline V gene (reference sequence). V lost 4 bases, J lost 6 bases, and 21 bases lay in between. CDR3 in amino acids: CASSSGVPKLSSGELFF. DNA for the CDR3: TGTGCCAGCAGCTCGGGGGTCCCAAAGTTAAGCTCCGGGGAGCTGTTTTTT.

A note on this clone: Other DNA variants within this sample encode the same CDR3. The V gene is TRBV19, the J gene TRBJ1-1; D call uncertain. Trimming cost V 3 bases and J 5 bases, with 10 bases left between them. Germline-derived CDR1 and CDR2 are LNHDA and SQIVND (reference sequence). CDR3 size: 13 residues. Here the CDR3 DNA reads TGTGCCAGTAGTATCGAGGGTCGAACTGAAGCTTTCTTT. It translates to CASSIEGRTEAFF.

This rearrangement joins TRBV27 to TRBJ2-1; 12 nucleotides line up with TRBD2. CDR3 length: 16 amino acids. CDR1 is MNHEY and CDR2 is SMNVEV in the germline V gene (reference sequence). V shed 5 bases, J shed 6 bases, and the junction held 8 bases outside the gene matches. CDR3 bases: TGTGCCAGCAGTCTCCGACTAGCGGGAGTCAGCAATGAGCAGTTCTTC. Translated: CASSLRLAGVSNEQFF.

V usage is TRBV10-3 and J usage is TRBJ1-1; unclear D gene. The germline V gene encodes CDR1 ENHRY and CDR2 SYGVKD. The CDR3 totals 15 residues. V lost 2 bases to trimming and J lost 6 bases, with 16 bases between them. CDR3 region: CAISEAAEGFAEAFF. In nucleotides, the CDR3 is TGTGCCATCAGTGAGGCCGCGGAAGGGTTCGCTGAAGCTTTCTTT.

The chain couples TRBV5-6 to TRBJ2-3; 12 bases match TRBD2. There are 15 residues in the CDR3. The J segment lost 4 bases and the V segment lost 4 bases, leaving 4 bases of the junction unmatched. Looked up from germline, CDR1 is SGHDT and CDR2 is YYEEEE. CDR3 sequence (DNA): TGTGCCAGCAGCCCGACTAGCGGGAGACCAGATACGCAGTATTTT. Its protein is CASSPTSGRPDTQYF.

The chain employs TRBV10-3 and TRBJ2-3; 9 bases match TRBD1. The germline CDR1 and CDR2 sequences are ENHRY and SYGVKD. Trimming at V came to 11 bases and at J to 4 bases, leaving 7 bases not matched to a gene. The CDR3 extends over 13 amino acids. CDR3 coding DNA: TGTGCCGTCGGGGACAGGGAATCAGATACGCAGTATTTT. Amino acid sequence: CAVGDRESDTQYF.